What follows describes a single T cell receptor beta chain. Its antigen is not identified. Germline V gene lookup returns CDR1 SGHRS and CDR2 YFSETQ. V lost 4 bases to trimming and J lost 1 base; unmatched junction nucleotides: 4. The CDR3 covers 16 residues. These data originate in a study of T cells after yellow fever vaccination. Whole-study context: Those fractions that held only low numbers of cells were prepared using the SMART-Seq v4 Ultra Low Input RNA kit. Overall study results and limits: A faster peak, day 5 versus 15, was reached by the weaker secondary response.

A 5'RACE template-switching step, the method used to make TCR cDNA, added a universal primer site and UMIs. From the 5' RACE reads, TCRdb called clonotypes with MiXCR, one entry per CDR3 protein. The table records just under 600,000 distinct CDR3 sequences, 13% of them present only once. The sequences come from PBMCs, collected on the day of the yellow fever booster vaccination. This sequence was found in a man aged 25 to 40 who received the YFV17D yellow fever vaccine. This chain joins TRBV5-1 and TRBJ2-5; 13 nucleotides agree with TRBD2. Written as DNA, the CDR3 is TGCGCCAGCAGCCCAGGACTAGCGGGAGCCCAAGAGACCCAGTACTTC. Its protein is CASSPGLAGAQETQYF.